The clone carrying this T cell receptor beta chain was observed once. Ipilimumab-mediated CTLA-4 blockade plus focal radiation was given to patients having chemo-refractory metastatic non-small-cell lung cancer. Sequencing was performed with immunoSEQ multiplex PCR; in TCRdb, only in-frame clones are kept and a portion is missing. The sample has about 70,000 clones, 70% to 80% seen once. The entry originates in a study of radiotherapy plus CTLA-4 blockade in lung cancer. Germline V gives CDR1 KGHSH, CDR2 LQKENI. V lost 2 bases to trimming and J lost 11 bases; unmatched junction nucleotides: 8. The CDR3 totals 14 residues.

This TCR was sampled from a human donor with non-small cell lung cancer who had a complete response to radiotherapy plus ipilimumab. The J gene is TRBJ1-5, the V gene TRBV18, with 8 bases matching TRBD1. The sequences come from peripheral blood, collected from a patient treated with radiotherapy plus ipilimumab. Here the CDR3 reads CASSPGTGPRAQHF. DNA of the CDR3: TGTGCCAGCTCACCAGGGACAGGACCTCGGGCCCAGCATTTT.